This passage covers 15 T cell receptor beta chains from one sample sequenced in a study of T cell repertoires in cytomegalovirus infection (dated by TCRdb to 2018 to 2020). Antigens for these TCRs are unknown. Sequencing was performed on an Illumina HiSeq 1500. The public sequencing data were trimmed at Q25 with fastp and processed into clonotypes with MiXCR by TCRdb, which kept only in-frame beta chains. Identical CDR3 protein sequences are pooled into one entry, listed with their most common genes and DNA. This sample holds 400,000 to 600,000 distinct CDR3 sequences; 40% to 50% were observed only once. 35% to 50% of the sample is held by the ten biggest clonotypes. The treatment or condition label corresponds to: in vitro stimulation with specific CMV peptide epitopes to enrich CMV-specific T cells. The sample in question was cultured PBMCs, obtained from culture after CMV antigen stimulation. The receptors were gathered from a human donor in good health (CMV status not recorded). Some clones in this sample may be carry-over from other donors' samples.

V usage is TRBV2 and J usage is TRBJ1-1, with no clear D. Trimming pared 8 bases from V and 0 bases from J, leaving 10 bases between. There are 13 residues in the CDR3. Germline values: CDR1 SNHLY, CDR2 FYNNEI. CDR3 protein: CASLGEMNTEAFF. CDR3 nucleotides: TGTGCCAGCCTCGGAGAGATGAACACTGAAGCTTTCTTT. Full variable domain (outside the CDR3, taken from reference TRBV2 and TRBJ1-1): EPEVTQTPSHQVTQMGQEVILRCVPISNHLYFYWYRQILGQKVEFLVSFYNNEISEKSEIFDDQFSVERPDGSNFTLKIRSTKLEDSAMYFCASLGEMNTEAFFGQGTRLTVV.

The gene calls are TRBV5-1 and TRBJ2-5; D is undetermined. The CDR3 extends over 14 amino acids. V was pared by 0 bases and J by 5 bases, with 11 bases between. Germline V gives CDR1 SGHRS, CDR2 YFSETQ. CDR3 loop: CASSLETVGETQYF. CDR3 in DNA: TGCGCCAGCAGCTTGGAAACCGTCGGGGAGACCCAGTACTTC.

This chain uses TRBV9 with TRBJ1-6; D remains unclear. The CDR3 spans 16 residues. Trimming took off 3 bases at V and 7 bases at J, with 17 bases between the two ends. Germline V gene data show CDR1 as SGDLS and CDR2 as YYNGEE. The CDR3 DNA follows: TGTGCCAGCAGCGCCGGACTGAGCCCGAGGAATTCACCCCTCCACTTT. Translation gives CASSAGLSPRNSPLHF.

This clonotype came up a few times. The chain recombines TRBV7-2 with TRBJ2-1; 8 nucleotides line up with TRBD2. The J segment lost 13 bases and the V segment lost 4 bases, leaving 6 bases of the junction unmatched. Germline values: CDR1 SGHTA, CDR2 FQGNSA. The CDR3 runs 12 residues. Here the CDR3 DNA reads TGTGCCAGCAGCTCCCGGCTAGCGGGCCAGTTCTTC. Residues: CASSSRLAGQFF.

The chain couples TRBV7-2 to TRBJ2-7; D gene unclear. Per germline, CDR1 SGHTA and CDR2 FQGNSA. This CDR3 spans 14 amino acids. Trimming cost V 1 base and J 6 bases, with 13 bases left between them. The CDR3 nucleotides read TGTGCCAGCAGCTTAGGAGCTAGTGGTGCCGAGCAGTACTTC. This gives the protein CASSLGASGAEQYF.

This clonotype was seen only a few times. This sequence joins TRBV7-2 and TRBJ1-1; no reliable D call. The ends were cut back, 1 base at V and 6 bases at J, with 9 bases in the middle. The CDR3 runs 13 residues. Looked up from germline, CDR1 is SGHTA and CDR2 is FQGNSA. In nucleotides, the CDR3 is TGTGCCAGCAGCTTAGAGCTTCTGGCTGAAGCTTTCTTT. Translation gives CASSLELLAEAFF.

J is TRBJ1-1 and V is TRBV6-2 or TRBV6-3; weak D call: TRBD1 (6 bases). The ends were cut back, 6 bases at V and 0 bases at J, with 20 bases in the middle. Germline loops: CDR1 MNHEY, CDR2 SVGEGT. The CDR3 spans 17 residues. The chain's CDR3 is CASRNLQGLSMNTEAFF. In DNA, the CDR3 is TGTGCCAGCAGGAACCTACAGGGTCTGTCGATGAACACTGAAGCTTTCTTT.

This clonotype was recorded a few times. The chain combines TRBV7-2 with TRBJ1-1; 7 bases map to TRBD1. J gave up 4 bases and V 5 bases, and 13 bases lay outside the gene matches. From germline, CDR1 is SGHTA and CDR2 FQGNSA. This CDR3 is built from 16 residues. As DNA, the CDR3 is TGTGCCAGCAGCCCCCGGACAGGCCTGCGCGGCACTGAAGCTTTCTTT. It encodes CASSPRTGLRGTEAFF.

The V and J genes are TRBV7-9 and TRBJ2-2; no firm D call. Trimming took off 7 bases at V and 2 bases at J, with 11 bases between the two ends. The length of the CDR3 is 14 residues. The germline V gene encodes CDR1 SEHNR and CDR2 FQNEAQ (reference sequence). As DNA, the CDR3 is TGTGCCAGCACCTGGCCGAGAAACACCGGGGAGCTGTTTTTT. Protein product: CASTWPRNTGELFF.

CDR3 coding DNA: TGCGCCAGCAGCCACAGACTGGAGATAAACAGGGGACGCGGCTACACCTTC. Its translation is CASSHRLEINRGRGYTF. The chain combines TRBV4-1 with TRBJ1-2, with 7 bases identical to TRBD1. Germline V gene data show CDR1 as MGHRA and CDR2 as YSYEKL. CDR3 length: 17 amino acids. J was trimmed by 8 bases and V by 3 bases; bases with no gene match: 18.

The gene calls are TRBV6-2 or TRBV6-3 and TRBJ1-1; the D is unclear. The CDR3 runs 12 residues. Between the trimmed V and J ends, which lost 6 bases and 9 bases, there was a span of 14 bases. The germline gives CDR1 MNHEY, CDR2 SVGEGT. Written as DNA, the CDR3 is TGTGCCAGCAGAACGGGTCAAGCGAAAGCTTTCTTT. Translation: CASRTGQAKAFF.

The sample holds a few counts of this clonotype. The chain carries TRBV6-1 and TRBJ1-5; D is perhaps TRBD1 (5 bases). In germline, CDR1 is MNHNS, CDR2 SASEGT. The CDR3 is 13 amino acids. V was cut by 6 bases and J by 6 bases, with 12 bases left in between. This CDR3 reads CASRRAGTQPQHF. The CDR3 region has the DNA TGTGCCAGCAGGCGTGCGGGGACTCAGCCCCAGCATTTT.

V is TRBV5-4 and J is TRBJ2-5; possibly TRBD2 for D (5 bases). CDR1 and CDR2 from the germline V gene are SGHNT and YYREEE (reference sequence). V lost 4 bases, J lost 3 bases, and 16 bases lay in between. The CDR3 consists of 15 residues. The CDR3 sequence: CASSIRGGLEETQYF. The DNA for the CDR3 is TGTGCCAGCAGCATCCGCGGCGGGCTGGAAGAGACCCAGTACTTC.

V and J are TRBV27 and TRBJ2-3; D gene uncertain. Looked up from germline, CDR1 is MNHEY and CDR2 is SMNVEV (reference sequence). The V gene lost 5 bases and the J gene lost 4 bases, with 22 bases spanning the gap. CDR3 length: 17 residues. The CDR3 DNA sequence: TGTGCCAGCAGTCATGGTCCGACTCTCCAAAGCGCAGATACGCAGTATTTT. Translated: CASSHGPTLQSADTQYF.

The chain carries TRBV6-6 and TRBJ2-4, with TRBD2 matching over 7 bases. CDR1 and CDR2 (germline): MNHNY, SVGAGI (reference sequence). The CDR3 contains 14 residues. CDR3 sequence: CATLSGGAKNIQYF. The CDR3 DNA sequence: TGTGCGACCCTGTCCGGGGGGGCCAAAAACATTCAGTACTTC.